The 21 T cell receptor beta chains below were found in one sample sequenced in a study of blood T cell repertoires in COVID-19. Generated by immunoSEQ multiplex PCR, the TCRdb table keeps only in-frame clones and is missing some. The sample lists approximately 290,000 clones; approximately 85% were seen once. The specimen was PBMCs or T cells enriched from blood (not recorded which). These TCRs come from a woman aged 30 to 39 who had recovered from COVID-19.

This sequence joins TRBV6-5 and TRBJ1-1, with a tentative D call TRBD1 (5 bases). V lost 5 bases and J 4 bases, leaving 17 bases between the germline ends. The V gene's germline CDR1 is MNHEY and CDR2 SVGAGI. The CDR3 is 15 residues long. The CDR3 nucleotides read TGTGCCAGCAGTATCGGCGTGGGAAGGGGCACTGAAGCTTTCTTT. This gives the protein CASSIGVGRGTEAFF.

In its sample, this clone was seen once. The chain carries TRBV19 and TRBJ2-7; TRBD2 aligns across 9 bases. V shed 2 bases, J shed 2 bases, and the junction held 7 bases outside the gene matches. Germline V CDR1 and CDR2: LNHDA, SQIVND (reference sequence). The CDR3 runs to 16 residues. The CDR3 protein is CASSIRGGRAPYEQYF. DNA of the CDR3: TGTGCCAGTAGTATACGTGGCGGGAGGGCCCCCTACGAGCAGTACTTC. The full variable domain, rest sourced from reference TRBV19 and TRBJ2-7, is DGGITQSPKYLFRKEGQNVTLSCEQNLNHDAMYWYRQDPGQGLRLIYYSQIVNDFQKGDIAEGYSVSREKKESFPLTVTSAQKNPTAFYLCASSIRGGRAPYEQYFGPGTRLTVT.

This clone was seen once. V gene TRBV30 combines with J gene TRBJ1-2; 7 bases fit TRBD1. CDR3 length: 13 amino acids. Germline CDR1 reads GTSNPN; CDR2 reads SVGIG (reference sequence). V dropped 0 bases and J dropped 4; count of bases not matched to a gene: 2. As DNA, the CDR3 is TGTGCCTGGAGTGTAACAGGGGCCTATGGCTACACCTTC. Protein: CAWSVTGAYGYTF.

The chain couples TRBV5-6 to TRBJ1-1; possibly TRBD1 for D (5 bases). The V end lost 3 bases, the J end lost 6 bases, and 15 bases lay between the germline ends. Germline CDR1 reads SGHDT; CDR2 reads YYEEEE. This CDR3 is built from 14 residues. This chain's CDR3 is CASSSPGGASEAFF. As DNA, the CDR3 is TGTGCCAGCAGCTCGCCAGGAGGGGCATCTGAAGCTTTCTTT.

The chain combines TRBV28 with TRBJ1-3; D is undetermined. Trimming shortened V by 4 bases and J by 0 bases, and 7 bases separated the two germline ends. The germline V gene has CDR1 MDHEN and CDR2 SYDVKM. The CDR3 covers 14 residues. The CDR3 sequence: CASSSPHSGNTIYF. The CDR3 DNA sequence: TGTGCCAGCAGTTCCCCCCACTCTGGAAACACCATATATTTT.

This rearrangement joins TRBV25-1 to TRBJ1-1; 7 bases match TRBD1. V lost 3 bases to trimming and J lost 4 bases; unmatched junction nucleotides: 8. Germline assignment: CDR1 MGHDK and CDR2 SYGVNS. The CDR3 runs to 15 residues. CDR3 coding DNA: TGTGCCAGCAGTGAGTCGTTAACAGGGGCCACTGAAGCTTTCTTT. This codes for CASSESLTGATEAFF. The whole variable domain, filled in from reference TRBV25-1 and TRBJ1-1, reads EADIYQTPRYLVIGTGKKITLECSQTMGHDKMYWYQQDPGMELHLIHYSYGVNSTEKGDLSSESTVSRIRTEHFPLTLESARPSHTSQYLCASSESLTGATEAFFGQGTRLTVV.

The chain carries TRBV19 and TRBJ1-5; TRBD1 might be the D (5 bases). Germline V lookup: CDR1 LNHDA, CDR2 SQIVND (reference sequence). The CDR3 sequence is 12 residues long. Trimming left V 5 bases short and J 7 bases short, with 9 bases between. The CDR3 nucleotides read TGTGCCAGTAGTCCAGGGTTGCAGCCCCAGCATTTT. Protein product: CASSPGLQPQHF.

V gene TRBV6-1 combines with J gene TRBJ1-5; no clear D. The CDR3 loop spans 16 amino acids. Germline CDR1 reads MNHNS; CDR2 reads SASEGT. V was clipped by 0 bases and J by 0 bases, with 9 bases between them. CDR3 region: CASSEARVISNQPQHF. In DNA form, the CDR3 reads TGTGCCAGCAGTGAAGCGAGGGTAATTAGCAATCAGCCCCAGCATTTT.

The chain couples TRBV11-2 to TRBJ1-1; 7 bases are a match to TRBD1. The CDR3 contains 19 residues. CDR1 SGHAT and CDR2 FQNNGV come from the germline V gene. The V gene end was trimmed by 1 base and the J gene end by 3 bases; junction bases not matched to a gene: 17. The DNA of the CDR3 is TGTGCCAGCAGCTTAGGGTGGAGGGGCTCAGAGACAGGGTACACTGAAGCTTTCTTT. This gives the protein CASSLGWRGSETGYTEAFF.

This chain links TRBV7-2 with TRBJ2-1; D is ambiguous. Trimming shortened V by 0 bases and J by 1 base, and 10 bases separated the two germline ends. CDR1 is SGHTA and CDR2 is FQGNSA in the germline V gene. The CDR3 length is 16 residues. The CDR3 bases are TGTGCCAGCAGCTTAGCCCCGCGTCTGTCCTACAATGAGCAGTTCTTC. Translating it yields CASSLAPRLSYNEQFF.

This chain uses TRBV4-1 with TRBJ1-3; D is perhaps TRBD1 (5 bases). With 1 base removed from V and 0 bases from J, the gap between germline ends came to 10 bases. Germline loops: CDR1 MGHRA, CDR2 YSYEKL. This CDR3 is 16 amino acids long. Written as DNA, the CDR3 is TGCGCCAGCAGCCAAGTGGGGGGAAGCTCTGGAAACACCATATATTTT. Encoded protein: CASSQVGGSSGNTIYF.

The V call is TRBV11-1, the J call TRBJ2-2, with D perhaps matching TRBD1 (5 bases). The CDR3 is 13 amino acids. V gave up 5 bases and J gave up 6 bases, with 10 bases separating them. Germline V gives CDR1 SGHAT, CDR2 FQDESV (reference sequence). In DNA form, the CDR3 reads TGTGCCAGCAGCCCCGACAGAGCCGGGGAGCTGTTTTTT. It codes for CASSPDRAGELFF. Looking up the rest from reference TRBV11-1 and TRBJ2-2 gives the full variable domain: EAEVAQSPRYKITEKSQAVAFWCDPISGHATLYWYRQILGQGPELLVQFQDESVVDDSQLPKDRFSAERLKGVDSTLKIQPAELGDSAMYLCASSPDRAGELFFGEGSRLTVL.

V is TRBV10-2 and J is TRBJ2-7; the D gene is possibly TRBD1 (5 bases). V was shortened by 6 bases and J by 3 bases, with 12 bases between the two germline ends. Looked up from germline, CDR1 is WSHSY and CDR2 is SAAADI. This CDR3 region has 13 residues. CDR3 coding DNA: TGCGCCAGCAGACAGGCTTGGATCTACGAGCAGTACTTC. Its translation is CASRQAWIYEQYF.

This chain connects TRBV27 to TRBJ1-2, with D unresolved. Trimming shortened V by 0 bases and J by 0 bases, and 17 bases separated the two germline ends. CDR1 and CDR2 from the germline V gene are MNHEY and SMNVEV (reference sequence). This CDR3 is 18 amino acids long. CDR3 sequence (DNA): TGTGCCAGCAGTTTATCGGGAGGAGTCATAAAAACTAACTATGGCTACACCTTC. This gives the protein CASSLSGGVIKTNYGYTF.

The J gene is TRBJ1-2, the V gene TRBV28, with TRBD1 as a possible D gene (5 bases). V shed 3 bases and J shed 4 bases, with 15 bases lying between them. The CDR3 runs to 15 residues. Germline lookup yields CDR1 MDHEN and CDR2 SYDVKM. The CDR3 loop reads CASSFVGGGGYGYTF. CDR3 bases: TGTGCCAGCAGTTTTGTGGGTGGGGGAGGCTATGGCTACACCTTC.

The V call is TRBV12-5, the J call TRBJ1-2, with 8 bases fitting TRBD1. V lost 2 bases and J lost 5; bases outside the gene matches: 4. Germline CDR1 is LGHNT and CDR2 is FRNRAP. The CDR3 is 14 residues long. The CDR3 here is CASGLSGTGYGYTF. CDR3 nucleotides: TGTGCTAGTGGTTTGTCAGGGACAGGATATGGCTACACCTTC.

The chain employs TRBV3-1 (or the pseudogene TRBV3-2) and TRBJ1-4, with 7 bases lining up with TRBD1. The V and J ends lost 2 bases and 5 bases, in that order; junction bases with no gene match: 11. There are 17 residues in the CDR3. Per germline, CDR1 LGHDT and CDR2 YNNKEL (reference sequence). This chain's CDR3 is CASSQRPRQGLNEKLFF. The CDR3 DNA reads TGTGCCAGCAGCCAACGTCCTAGACAGGGATTAAATGAAAAACTGTTTTTT.

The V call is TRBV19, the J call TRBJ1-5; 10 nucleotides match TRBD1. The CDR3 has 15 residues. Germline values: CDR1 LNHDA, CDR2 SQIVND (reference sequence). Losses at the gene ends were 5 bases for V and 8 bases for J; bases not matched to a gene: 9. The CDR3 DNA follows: TGTGCCAGTAGTGAAGCCGGGACAGGGGTAGAGCCCCAGCATTTT. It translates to CASSEAGTGVEPQHF.

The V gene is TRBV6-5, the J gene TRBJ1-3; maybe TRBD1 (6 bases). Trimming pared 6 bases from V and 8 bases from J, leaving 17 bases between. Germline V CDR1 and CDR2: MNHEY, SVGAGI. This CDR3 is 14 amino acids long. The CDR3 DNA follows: TGTGCCAGCAGACGTACAGGGATGGGAGACACCATATATTTT. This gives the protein CASRRTGMGDTIYF.

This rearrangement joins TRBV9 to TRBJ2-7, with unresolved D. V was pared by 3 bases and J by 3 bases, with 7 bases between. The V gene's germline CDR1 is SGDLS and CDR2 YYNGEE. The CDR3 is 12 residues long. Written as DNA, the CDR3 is TGTGCCAGCAGCGCTAACAGCTACGAGCAGTACTTC. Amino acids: CASSANSYEQYF.

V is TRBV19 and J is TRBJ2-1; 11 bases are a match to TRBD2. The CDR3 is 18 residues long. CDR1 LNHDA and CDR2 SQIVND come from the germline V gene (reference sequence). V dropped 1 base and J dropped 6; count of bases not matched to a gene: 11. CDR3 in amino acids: CASSIASRASGGSNEQFF. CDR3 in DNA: TGTGCCAGTAGTATAGCGTCCCGTGCTAGCGGGGGGAGCAATGAGCAGTTCTTC.